The table lists the clone carrying this TCR beta chain with a few counts. Germline values: CDR1 LNHDA, CDR2 SQIVND (reference sequence). CDR3 size: 15 residues. J was trimmed by 4 bases and V by 3 bases; bases with no gene match: 7. These data belong to a study of blood T cell repertoires in COVID-19. About the research overall: Samples came from the United States, Italy and Spain, spanning acute and convalescent COVID-19. From T cells, B-cell-depleted T cells, or PBMCs came the material, which was cDNA or gDNA.

Original methodology: For nucleated cells, counts were estimated from reference gene primer amplification. The data were produced by immunoSEQ multiplex PCR, yet TCRdb's version contains in-frame clones alone and is incomplete. V, J and clone size derive from that table, while D and trimming were established from the DNA sequence. The sample comprises around 85,000 clones, more than 75% of which are singletons, and 8% rests with the top ten. The sequencing input was peripheral blood. This TCR was recovered from a man aged 45-65 years with active COVID-19. The rearrangement uses TRBV19 and TRBJ2-5, with 8 positions matching TRBD2. In nucleotides, the CDR3 is TGTGCCAGTAGTATCCGGACTAGCAGTTCAGAGACCCAGTACTTC. This encodes CASSIRTSSSETQYF.